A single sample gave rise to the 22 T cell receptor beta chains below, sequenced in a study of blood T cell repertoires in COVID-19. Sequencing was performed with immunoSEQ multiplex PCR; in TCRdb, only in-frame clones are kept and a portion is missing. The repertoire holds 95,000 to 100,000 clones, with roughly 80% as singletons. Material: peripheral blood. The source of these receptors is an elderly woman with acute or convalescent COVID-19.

This chain's CDR3 is CASYHREDGILYEQYF. DNA of the CDR3: TGCGCCAGCTATCACCGGGAGGATGGAATCCTTTACGAGCAGTACTTC. The genes are TRBV23-1 and TRBJ2-7, with 7 bases that match TRBD2. TRBV23-1 is flagged as an ORF with uncertain function. The junction had 17 bases not matched to a gene; V was cut back by 8 bases and J by 4 bases. This CDR3 contains 16 residues.

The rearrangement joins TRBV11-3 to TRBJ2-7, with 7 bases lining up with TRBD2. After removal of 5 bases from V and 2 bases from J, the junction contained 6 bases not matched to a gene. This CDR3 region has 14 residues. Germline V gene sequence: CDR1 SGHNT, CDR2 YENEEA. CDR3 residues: CASSNTGTTYEQYF. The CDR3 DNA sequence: TGTGCCAGCAGCAACACCGGGACTACCTACGAGCAGTACTTC.

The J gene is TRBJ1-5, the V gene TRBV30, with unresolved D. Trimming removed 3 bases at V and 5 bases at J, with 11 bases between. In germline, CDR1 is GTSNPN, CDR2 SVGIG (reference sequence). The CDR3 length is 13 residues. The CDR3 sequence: CAWSPTLDQPQHF. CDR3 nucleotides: TGTGCCTGGAGCCCAACTCTCGATCAGCCCCAGCATTTT.

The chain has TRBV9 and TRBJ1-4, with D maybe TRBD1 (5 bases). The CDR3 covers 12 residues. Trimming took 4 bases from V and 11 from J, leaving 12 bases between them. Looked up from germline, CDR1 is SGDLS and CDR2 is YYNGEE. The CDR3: CASSQSGGKLFF. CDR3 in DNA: TGTGCCAGCAGCCAATCCGGGGGGAAACTGTTTTTT.

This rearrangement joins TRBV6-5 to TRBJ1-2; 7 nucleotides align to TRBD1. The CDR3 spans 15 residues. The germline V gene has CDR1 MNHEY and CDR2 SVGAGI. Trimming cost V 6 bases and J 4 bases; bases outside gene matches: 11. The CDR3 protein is CASRQNRQGSYGYTF. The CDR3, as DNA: TGTGCCAGCAGACAAAATCGACAGGGAAGCTATGGCTACACCTTC.

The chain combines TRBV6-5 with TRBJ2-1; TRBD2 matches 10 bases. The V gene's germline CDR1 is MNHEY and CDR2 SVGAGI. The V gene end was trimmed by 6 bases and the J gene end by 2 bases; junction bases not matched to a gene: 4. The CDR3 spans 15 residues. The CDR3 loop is CASRASGGPYNEQFF. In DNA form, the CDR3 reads TGTGCCAGCAGGGCTAGCGGGGGTCCCTACAATGAGCAGTTCTTC.

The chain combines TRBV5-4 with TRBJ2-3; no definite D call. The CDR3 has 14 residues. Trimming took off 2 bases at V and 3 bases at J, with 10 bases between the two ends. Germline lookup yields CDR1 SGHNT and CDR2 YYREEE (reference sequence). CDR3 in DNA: TGTGCCAGCAGCTTCCCCCAGTTTACAGATACGCAGTATTTT. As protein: CASSFPQFTDTQYF.

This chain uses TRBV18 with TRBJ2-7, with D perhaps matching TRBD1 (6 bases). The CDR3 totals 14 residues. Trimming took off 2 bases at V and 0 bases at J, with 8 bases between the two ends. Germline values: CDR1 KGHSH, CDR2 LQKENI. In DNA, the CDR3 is TGTGCCAGCTCACCAGGGACACTCTCCTACGAGCAGTACGTC. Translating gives CASSPGTLSYEQYV.

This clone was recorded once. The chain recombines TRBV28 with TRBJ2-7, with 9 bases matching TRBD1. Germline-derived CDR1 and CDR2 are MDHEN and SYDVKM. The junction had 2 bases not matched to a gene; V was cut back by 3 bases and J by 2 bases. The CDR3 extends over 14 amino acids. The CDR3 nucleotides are TGTGCCAGCAGTTTTAGGGACAGGGCCTACGAGCAGTACGTC. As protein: CASSFRDRAYEQYV.

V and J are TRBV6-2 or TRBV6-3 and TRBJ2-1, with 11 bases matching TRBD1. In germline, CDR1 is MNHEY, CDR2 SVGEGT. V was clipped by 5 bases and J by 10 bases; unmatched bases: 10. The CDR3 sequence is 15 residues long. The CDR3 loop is CASSDGQGALGEQFF. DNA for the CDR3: TGTGCCAGCAGTGATGGACAGGGGGCGCTTGGGGAGCAGTTCTTC.

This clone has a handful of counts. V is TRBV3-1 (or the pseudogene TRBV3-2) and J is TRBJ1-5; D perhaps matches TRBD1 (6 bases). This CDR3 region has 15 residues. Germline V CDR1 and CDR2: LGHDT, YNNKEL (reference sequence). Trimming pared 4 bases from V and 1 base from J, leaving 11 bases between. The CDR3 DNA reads TGTGCCAGCAGCCTAGGGGGGGGAAGCAATCAGCCCCAGCATTTT. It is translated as CASSLGGGSNQPQHF.

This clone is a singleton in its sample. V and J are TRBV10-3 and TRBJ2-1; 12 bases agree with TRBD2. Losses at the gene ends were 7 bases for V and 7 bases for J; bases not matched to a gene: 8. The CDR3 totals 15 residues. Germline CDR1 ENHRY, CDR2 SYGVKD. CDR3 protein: CAIKRTSGVGNEQFF. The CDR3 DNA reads TGTGCCATCAAGCGGACTAGCGGGGTGGGAAATGAGCAGTTCTTC.

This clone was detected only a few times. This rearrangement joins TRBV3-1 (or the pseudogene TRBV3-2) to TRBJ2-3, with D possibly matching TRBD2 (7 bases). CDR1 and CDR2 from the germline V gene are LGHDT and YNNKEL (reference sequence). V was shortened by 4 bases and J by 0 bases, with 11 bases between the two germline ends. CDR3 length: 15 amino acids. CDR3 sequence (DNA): TGTGCCAGCAGCCGGGGGGGCATAAGCACAGATACGCAGTATTTT. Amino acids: CASSRGGISTDTQYF.

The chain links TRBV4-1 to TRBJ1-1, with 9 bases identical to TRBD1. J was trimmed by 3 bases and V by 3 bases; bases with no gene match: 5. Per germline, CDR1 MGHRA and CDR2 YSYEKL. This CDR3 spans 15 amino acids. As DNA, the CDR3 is TGCGCCAGCAGCCACGGACAGGGGTATGACACTGAAGCTTTCTTT. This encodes CASSHGQGYDTEAFF.

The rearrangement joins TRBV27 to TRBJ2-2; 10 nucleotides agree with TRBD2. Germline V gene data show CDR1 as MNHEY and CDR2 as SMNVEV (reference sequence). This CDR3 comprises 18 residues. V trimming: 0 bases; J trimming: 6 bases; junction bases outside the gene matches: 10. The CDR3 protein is CASSLSPAGGLSAGELFF. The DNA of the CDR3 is TGTGCCAGCAGTTTATCTCCAGCGGGGGGGCTTTCGGCCGGGGAGCTGTTTTTT.

The CDR3 region is CASGSGTGGIYGYTF. CDR3 sequence (DNA): TGTGCTAGTGGAAGCGGGACAGGGGGCATCTATGGCTACACCTTC. This chain joins TRBV12-5 and TRBJ1-2; 12 positions agree with TRBD1. Germline CDR1 is LGHNT and CDR2 is FRNRAP. V lost 6 bases and J lost 4; bases outside the gene matches: 6. This CDR3 has 15 residues.

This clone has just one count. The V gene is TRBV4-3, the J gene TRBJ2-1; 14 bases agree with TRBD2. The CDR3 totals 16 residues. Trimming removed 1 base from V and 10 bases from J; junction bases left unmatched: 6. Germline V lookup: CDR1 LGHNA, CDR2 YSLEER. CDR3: CASSQGLAGGPREQFF. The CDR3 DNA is TGCGCCAGCAGCCAAGGACTAGCGGGGGGGCCCAGGGAGCAGTTCTTC.

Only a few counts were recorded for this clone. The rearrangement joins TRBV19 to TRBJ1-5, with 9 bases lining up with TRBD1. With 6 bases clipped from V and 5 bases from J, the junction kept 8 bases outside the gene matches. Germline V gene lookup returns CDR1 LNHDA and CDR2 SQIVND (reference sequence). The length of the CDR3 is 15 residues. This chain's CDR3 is CASRVTGGNDQPQHF. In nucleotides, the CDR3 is TGTGCCAGTAGGGTGACAGGGGGGAACGATCAGCCCCAGCATTTT.

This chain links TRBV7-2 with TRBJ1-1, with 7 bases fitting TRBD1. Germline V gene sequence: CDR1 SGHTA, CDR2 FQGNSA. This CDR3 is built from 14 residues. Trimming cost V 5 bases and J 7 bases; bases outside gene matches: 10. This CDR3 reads CASSPGGGSVEAFF. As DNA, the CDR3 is TGTGCCAGCAGCCCAGGGGGTGGGTCTGTTGAAGCTTTCTTT. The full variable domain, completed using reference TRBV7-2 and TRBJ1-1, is GAGVSQSPSNKVTEKGKDVELRCDPISGHTALYWYRQSLGQGLEFLIYFQGNSAPDKSGLPSDRFSAERTGGSVSTLTIQRTQQEDSAVYLCASSPGGGSVEAFFGQGTRLTVV.

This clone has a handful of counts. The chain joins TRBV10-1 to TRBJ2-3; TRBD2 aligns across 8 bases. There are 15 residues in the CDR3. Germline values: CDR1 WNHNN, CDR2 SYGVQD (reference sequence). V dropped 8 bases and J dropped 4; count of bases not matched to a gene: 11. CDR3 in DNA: TGCGCCAGCCCCGGAGCGGGGGATTCCCCAGATACGCAGTATTTT. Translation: CASPGAGDSPDTQYF.

The CDR3 nucleotides read TGTGCCAGCAGTGCCCGTAGCCAAGAGACCCAGTACTTC. Translating gives CASSARSQETQYF. This chain connects TRBV27 to TRBJ2-5; D is undetermined. The length of the CDR3 is 13 residues. The V end was cut by 5 bases, the J end by 1 base, with 8 bases between. Germline loops: CDR1 MNHEY, CDR2 SMNVEV (reference sequence).

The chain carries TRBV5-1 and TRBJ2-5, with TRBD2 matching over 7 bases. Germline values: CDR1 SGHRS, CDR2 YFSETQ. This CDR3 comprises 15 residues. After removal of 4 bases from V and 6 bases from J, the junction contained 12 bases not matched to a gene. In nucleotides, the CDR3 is TGCGCCAGCAGCCCCGGGACTACCAAGATCAAGACCCAGTACTTC. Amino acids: CASSPGTTKIKTQYF.